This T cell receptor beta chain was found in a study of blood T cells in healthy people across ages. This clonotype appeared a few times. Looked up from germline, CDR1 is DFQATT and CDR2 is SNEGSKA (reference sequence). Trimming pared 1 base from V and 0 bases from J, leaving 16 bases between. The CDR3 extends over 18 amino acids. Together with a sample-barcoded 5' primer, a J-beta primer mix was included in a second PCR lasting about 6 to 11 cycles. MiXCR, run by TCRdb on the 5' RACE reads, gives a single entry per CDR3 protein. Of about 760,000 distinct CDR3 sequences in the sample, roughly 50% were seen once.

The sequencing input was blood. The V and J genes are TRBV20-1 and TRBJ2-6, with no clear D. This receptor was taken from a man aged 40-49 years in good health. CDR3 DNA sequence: TGCAGTGCTAGAGGCTTGGCCAGCCCGAGCTCTGGGGCCAACGTCCTGACTTTC. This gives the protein CSARGLASPSSGANVLTF.